The rows below give T cell receptor beta chains drawn from one sample of a study of Ad26.COV2.S vaccination and SARS-CoV-2 variants. Profiling relied on immunoSEQ multiplex PCR, and the TCRdb table lists in-frame clones only, not all of them. The data hold around 400,000 clones, with 70% to 90% observed a single time. The starting material was peripheral blood, obtained in a trial of Ad26.COV2.S vaccine versus placebo. Receptors were obtained from a person aged 18 to 65 who received the Ad26.COV2.S COVID-19 vaccine or a placebo. Each CDR3 is given with its conserved first and last residue. The listing skips clone size in some rows; elsewhere it reads once, few, many or a size class.

clone_size: -
v_call: TRBV18
j_call: TRBJ1-1
cdr3_length: 14
cdr3_aa: CASSPRGSDTEAFF

clone_size: -
v_call: TRBV19
j_call: TRBJ2-7
cdr3_length: 12
cdr3_aa: CATTGGAGEQYF

clone_size: few
v_call: TRBV7-9
j_call: TRBJ1-6
cdr3_length: 16
cdr3_aa: CASSPSTGGLGSPLHF

clone_size: -
v_call: TRBV7-9
j_call: TRBJ1-1
cdr3_length: 11
cdr3_aa: CASSLITEAFF

clone_size: -
v_call: TRBV5-6
j_call: TRBJ2-5
cdr3_length: 13
cdr3_aa: CASKRGPQETQYF

clone_size: -
v_call: TRBV4-1
j_call: TRBJ2-2
cdr3_length: 15
cdr3_aa: CASSQVVVNTGELFF

clone_size: -
v_call: TRBV12-3/TRBV12-4
j_call: TRBJ2-1
cdr3_length: 13
cdr3_aa: CASSLDFDRLQFF

clone_size: -
v_call: TRBV27
j_call: TRBJ1-5
cdr3_length: 13
cdr3_aa: CASNPQGGQPQHF

clone_size: -
v_call: TRBV19
j_call: TRBJ2-5
cdr3_length: 13
cdr3_aa: CASSLQGAETQYF

clone_size: few
v_call: TRBV30
j_call: TRBJ1-1
cdr3_length: 16
cdr3_aa: CAWRWTGGVGNTEAFF

clone_size: -
v_call: TRBV6-1
j_call: TRBJ1-5
cdr3_length: 16
cdr3_aa: CASSAHRTDSNQPQHF

clone_size: -
v_call: TRBV6-5
j_call: TRBJ2-1
cdr3_length: 15
cdr3_aa: CASSSKWSSYNEQFF

clone_size: once
v_call: TRBV4-1
j_call: TRBJ2-3
cdr3_length: 15
cdr3_aa: CASSQVEGGGDTQYF

clone_size: once
v_call: TRBV2
j_call: TRBJ2-1
cdr3_length: 13
cdr3_aa: CASTFPLSDEQFF

clone_size: -
v_call: TRBV4-3
j_call: TRBJ2-1
cdr3_length: 15
cdr3_aa: CASSQQQGQGDEQFF

clone_size: -
v_call: TRBV6-2/TRBV6-3
j_call: TRBJ2-3
cdr3_length: 15
cdr3_aa: CASSYGFMGTDTQYF

clone_size: -
v_call: TRBV19
j_call: TRBJ1-5
cdr3_length: 12
cdr3_aa: CASRQGYQPQHF

clone_size: -
v_call: TRBV10-3
j_call: TRBJ2-1
cdr3_length: 15
cdr3_aa: CAIRAGAGQGHEQFF

clone_size: -
v_call: TRBV7-9
j_call: TRBJ1-4
cdr3_length: 14
cdr3_aa: CASSQGILNEKLFF

clone_size: -
v_call: TRBV19
j_call: TRBJ2-7
cdr3_length: 14
cdr3_aa: CASSMEGSAYEQYF

clone_size: once
v_call: TRBV6-5
j_call: TRBJ1-6
cdr3_length: 15
cdr3_aa: CASNDRGRDNSPLHF

clone_size: -
v_call: TRBV10-2
j_call: TRBJ2-2
cdr3_length: 15
cdr3_aa: CASRVGSGNTGELFF

clone_size: -
v_call: TRBV19
j_call: TRBJ2-2
cdr3_length: 19
cdr3_aa: CASRTRGDRGSFNTGELFF

clone_size: -
v_call: TRBV10-1
j_call: TRBJ2-5
cdr3_length: 15
cdr3_aa: CASSESAGEGETQYF

clone_size: -
v_call: TRBV4-2
j_call: TRBJ2-5
cdr3_length: 15
cdr3_aa: CASSQGGGRQETQYF

clone_size: -
v_call: TRBV11-2
j_call: TRBJ2-5
cdr3_length: 13
cdr3_aa: CASSLLGWETQYF

clone_size: -
v_call: TRBV6-1
j_call: TRBJ1-1
cdr3_length: 13
cdr3_aa: CASSETGRSEAFF

clone_size: once
v_call: TRBV5-1
j_call: TRBJ2-5
cdr3_length: 16
cdr3_aa: CASSWKPGQVQETQYF

clone_size: -
v_call: TRBV30
j_call: TRBJ2-5
cdr3_length: 14
cdr3_aa: CAWSLYGPQETQYF

clone_size: -
v_call: TRBV7-2
j_call: TRBJ2-5
cdr3_length: 12
cdr3_aa: CASSLEGRTQYF

clone_size: -
v_call: TRBV30
j_call: TRBJ2-7
cdr3_length: 13
cdr3_aa: CAWSVSGPYEQYF

clone_size: few
v_call: TRBV6-5
j_call: TRBJ2-2
cdr3_length: 14
cdr3_aa: CASLGGARTGELFF

clone_size: -
v_call: TRBV7-2
j_call: TRBJ2-7
cdr3_length: 14
cdr3_aa: CASSLELAIYEQYF

clone_size: -
v_call: TRBV19
j_call: TRBJ2-2
cdr3_length: 13
cdr3_aa: CAGGKPNTGELFF

clone_size: -
v_call: TRBV29-1
j_call: TRBJ2-3
cdr3_length: 14
cdr3_aa: CSVGPGGPTDTQYF

clone_size: -
v_call: TRBV3-1/TRBV3-2
j_call: TRBJ1-1
cdr3_length: 13
cdr3_aa: CASSQGKGTEAFF

clone_size: -
v_call: TRBV7-3
j_call: TRBJ2-4
cdr3_length: 15
cdr3_aa: CASSVSGSEKNIQYF

clone_size: -
v_call: TRBV18
j_call: TRBJ2-1
cdr3_length: 16
cdr3_aa: CASSLTGTGSYNEQFF

clone_size: -
v_call: TRBV28
j_call: TRBJ2-5
cdr3_length: 15
cdr3_aa: CASSLWGGGEETQYF

clone_size: -
v_call: TRBV6-1
j_call: TRBJ2-7
cdr3_length: 13
cdr3_aa: CASSEALLEEQYF

clone_size: -
v_call: TRBV6-6
j_call: TRBJ1-2
cdr3_length: 15
cdr3_aa: CASSYAGTGHYGYTF

clone_size: few
v_call: TRBV5-8
j_call: TRBJ1-1
cdr3_length: 15
cdr3_aa: CASSFDTWLGDEAFF

clone_size: -
v_call: TRBV19
j_call: TRBJ1-4
cdr3_length: 13
cdr3_aa: CASSYGLNEKLFF

clone_size: -
v_call: TRBV27
j_call: TRBJ2-3
cdr3_length: 18
cdr3_aa: CASSLRGAGGSGTDTQYF

clone_size: few
v_call: TRBV27
j_call: TRBJ1-1
cdr3_length: 13
cdr3_aa: CASSLLGGDEAFF

clone_size: -
v_call: TRBV11-2
j_call: TRBJ2-1
cdr3_length: 15
cdr3_aa: CASTSLLSSYNEQFF

clone_size: -
v_call: TRBV6-5
j_call: TRBJ1-2
cdr3_length: 15
cdr3_aa: CATETSLDRGYGYTF

clone_size: -
v_call: TRBV12-3/TRBV12-4
j_call: TRBJ1-1
cdr3_length: 13
cdr3_aa: CASSQGPNTEAFF

clone_size: -
v_call: TRBV11-3
j_call: TRBJ2-7
cdr3_length: 13
cdr3_aa: CASSEGQGGEQYF

clone_size: once
v_call: TRBV5-4
j_call: TRBJ1-1
cdr3_length: 14
cdr3_aa: CASSQQGARTEAFF

clone_size: -
v_call: TRBV4-1
j_call: TRBJ2-7
cdr3_length: 15
cdr3_aa: CASSQALAGDYEQYF

clone_size: -
v_call: TRBV5-1
j_call: TRBJ2-3
cdr3_length: 17
cdr3_aa: CASSLGLLAVRADTQYF

clone_size: -
v_call: TRBV3-1/TRBV3-2
j_call: TRBJ2-7
cdr3_length: 12
cdr3_aa: CASSPGNHEQYF

clone_size: -
v_call: TRBV7-2
j_call: TRBJ2-1
cdr3_length: 15
cdr3_aa: CASSLSGQPYNEQFF

clone_size: -
v_call: TRBV21-1
j_call: TRBJ1-2
cdr3_length: 16
cdr3_aa: CASGKITGASYYGYTF

clone_size: -
v_call: TRBV6-1
j_call: TRBJ1-3
cdr3_length: 16
cdr3_aa: CASSELGQTLGNTIYF

clone_size: -
v_call: TRBV7-9
j_call: TRBJ1-4
cdr3_length: 13
cdr3_aa: CASKRGSNEKLFF